This T cell receptor (beta chain) was recorded in a study of blood T cell repertoires in COVID-19. Overall study context: Specimens from acute and convalescent COVID-19 originated in the United States, Italy and Spain. The analysed material was cDNA or gDNA that came from T cells, B-cell-depleted T cells, or PBMCs.

The J segment lost 3 bases and the V segment lost 4 bases, leaving 3 bases of the junction unmatched. The CDR3 has 14 amino acids. The germline V gene encodes CDR1 MNHEY and CDR2 SVGEGT. The repertoire was sequenced with immunoSEQ multiplex PCR; TCRdb's copy has only in-frame clones and lacks some. This table holds tens of thousands of clones, around four fifths found once. This clonotype originated in a human donor in a cohort sampled during active COVID-19. Source material: peripheral blood. V is TRBV6-2 or TRBV6-3 and J is TRBJ2-3; 8 nucleotides agree with TRBD2. The CDR3 DNA reads TGTGCCAGCAGTTTGACTAGCGAGACAGATACGCAGTATTTT. This gives the protein CASSLTSETDTQYF.